This entry lists 17 T cell receptor beta chains sequenced from one sample in a study of tumor-infiltrating lymphocytes in oesophageal squamous cell carcinoma. TCRdb used MiXCR to reprocess the PCR reads, holding one entry per CDR3 protein. Of roughly 19,000 distinct CDR3 sequences detected, around two fifths appear once; the ten largest clones hold 29%. Sequencing input: esophageal tumor tissue. These receptor sequences come from a male donor with esophageal squamous cell carcinoma.

In this sample, this clonotype turned up many times. The CDR3 coding sequence is TGTGCCAGCAGTTACGGGGAACACTACGAGCAGTACTTC. Encoded protein: CASSYGEHYEQYF. The rearrangement links TRBV6-2 or TRBV6-3 to TRBJ2-7; D call uncertain. The CDR3 loop spans 13 amino acids. Germline CDR1 reads MNHEY; CDR2 reads SVGEGT. V was shortened by 2 bases and J by 3 bases, with 8 bases between the two germline ends.

This clonotype is classed as medium-sized (0.01 to 0.1%). A much larger clone sits a single nucleotide away, making a read error possible. The chain links TRBV7-6 to TRBJ2-5; D tentatively reads TRBD1 or TRBD2 (6 bases each). Germline assignment: CDR1 SGHVS and CDR2 FNYEAQ. V shed 2 bases and J shed 11 bases, with 30 bases lying between them. This CDR3 contains 18 residues. The CDR3 DNA sequence: TGTGCCAGCAGCTTAAGGAGGGGGGACTCGCTCGGCTACAATGAGCAGTACTTC. Translating gives CASSLRRGDSLGYNEQYF.

Only one count was recorded for this clonotype. This chain links TRBV24-1 with TRBJ2-5, with D perhaps matching TRBD2 (6 bases). Judging by the DNA end, TRBJ2-1 fits better; the J call may be wrong. Germline CDR1 reads KGHDR; CDR2 reads SFDVKD. The CDR3 sequence is 15 residues long. The CDR3 loop reads CATSDADLALVEQFF. The CDR3 DNA is TGTGCCACCAGTGACGCTGACCTAGCGCTCGTTGAGCAGTTCTTC.

A word on this clonotype: At one end the junction does not follow the germline gene, possibly because of a read error. This sequence joins TRBV6-2 or TRBV6-3 and TRBJ2-7; D uncertain. Germline V gene data show CDR1 as MNHEY and CDR2 as SVGEGT. CDR3 size: 14 residues. The CDR3 bases are TGTGCCAGCAGCTACTGGGATCAAAGAGAAACCCAGTACTTC. It encodes CASSYWDQRETQYF.

The rearrangement joins TRBV7-2 to TRBJ2-2, with no clear D. CDR3 length equals 13 residues. Germline CDR1 SGHTA, CDR2 FQGNSA. V was shortened by 0 bases and J by 6 bases, with 5 bases between the two germline ends. CDR3 in amino acids: CASSLAIAGELFF. CDR3 sequence (DNA): TGTGCCAGCAGCTTAGCGATCGCCGGGGAGCTGTTTTTT. The entire variable domain, with the rest obtained from reference TRBV7-2 and TRBJ2-2, is as follows: GAGVSQSPSNKVTEKGKDVELRCDPISGHTALYWYRQSLGQGLEFLIYFQGNSAPDKSGLPSDRFSAERTGGSVSTLTIQRTQQEDSAVYLCASSLAIAGELFFGEGSRLTVL.

Relative to its sample, this clonotype is medium-sized (0.01 to 0.1%). V and J are TRBV7-2 and TRBJ1-1, with 8 positions matching TRBD1. V lost 3 bases and J lost 5; bases outside the gene matches: 5. This CDR3 has 14 amino acids. The germline V gene encodes CDR1 SGHTA and CDR2 FQGNSA. Here the CDR3 DNA reads TGTGCCAGCAGCTTCCAGGGGGCGGGAACTGAAGCTTTCTTT. Its protein is CASSFQGAGTEAFF.

CDR3 protein: CASSSVFYEQYF. The DNA for the CDR3 is TGTGCCAGCAGTTCGGTTTTCTACGAGCAGTACTTC. This chain connects TRBV12-3 or TRBV12-4 to TRBJ2-5; the D is unclear. The J call could be wrong; TRBJ2-7 is a better fit for the DNA end. The length of the CDR3 is 12 residues.

The genes are TRBV28 and TRBJ1-1, with D tentatively TRBD1 (6 bases). The CDR3 is 14 residues long. The ends were cut back, 4 bases at V and 5 bases at J, with 14 bases in the middle. Per germline, CDR1 MDHEN and CDR2 SYDVKM. The CDR3 protein is CASSSYRVGTEAFF. In DNA form, the CDR3 reads TGTGCCAGCAGTTCCTACAGGGTGGGAACTGAAGCTTTCTTT.

This clonotype showed up just a few times. V gene TRBV7-9 combines with J gene TRBJ2-1; D remains ambiguous. CDR1 is SEHNR, CDR2 FQNEAQ, per germline (reference sequence). The CDR3 runs 10 residues. V shed 3 bases and J shed 6 bases, with 0 bases lying between them. For the CDR3, the DNA is TGTGCCAGCAGCTTCAATGAGCAGTTCTTC. It translates to CASSFNEQFF. Filled out from reference TRBV7-9 and TRBJ2-1, the complete variable domain reads DTGVSQNPRHKITKRGQNVTFRCDPISEHNRLYWYRQTLGQGPEFLTYFQNEAQLEKSRLLSDRFSAERPKGSFSTLEIQRTEQGDSAMYLCASSFNEQFFGPGTRLTVL.

In this sample, this clonotype turned up many times. Just one base apart from a much larger clone, this may be a read error. In nucleotides, the CDR3 is TGTGCCAGCCACATCGGGACTAGCGGGGGGAATGAGCAGTACTTC. Translation gives CASHIGTSGGNEQYF. The rearrangement links TRBV6-1 to TRBJ2-7; 15 bases map to TRBD2. CDR1 is MNHNS and CDR2 is SASEGT in the germline V gene. The V segment lost 8 bases and the J segment 7 bases; nucleotides outside the gene matches: 9. This CDR3 contains 15 residues.

CDR3 nucleotide sequence: TGTGCCAGCAGTTTCGGTCTAGCGTACACAGATACGCAGTATTTT. Translating it yields CASSFGLAYTDTQYF. The chain has TRBV28 and TRBJ2-3; tentative D call: TRBD2 (6 bases). Trimming pared 3 bases from V and 2 bases from J, leaving 12 bases between. Germline V gives CDR1 MDHEN, CDR2 SYDVKM. This CDR3 has 15 residues.

The chain combines TRBV6-4 with TRBJ2-1; tentatively, D is TRBD1 or TRBD2 (5 bases each). The V gene's germline CDR1 is MRHNA and CDR2 SNTAGT. V was pared by 0 bases and J by 7 bases, with 25 bases between. CDR3 length: 19 residues. CDR3 in amino acids: CASSDSFFPRRGVRNEQFF. The CDR3 DNA is TGTGCCAGCAGTGACTCTTTTTTTCCCAGAAGAGGGGTTCGGAATGAGCAGTTCTTC.

On this clonotype itself: A junction boundary mismatches the germline segment, possibly from a read error. V gene TRBV6-1 combines with J gene TRBJ2-3, with unresolved D. The CDR3 has 14 residues. From germline, CDR1 is MNHNS and CDR2 SASEGT. Here the CDR3 reads CASSRLGNNSPLHF. The DNA for the CDR3 is TGTGCCAGCAGTCGGCTAGGGAATAATTCACCCCTCCACTTC.

Relative to its sample, this clonotype is medium-sized. The rearrangement joins TRBV7-9 to TRBJ2-3; D might be TRBD2 (7 bases). The V end was cut by 5 bases, the J end by 6 bases, with 15 bases between. This CDR3 has 14 residues. Germline V gene lookup returns CDR1 SEHNR and CDR2 FQNEAQ (reference sequence). The CDR3 sequence: CASSTRGGGDTQYF. The CDR3 coding sequence is TGTGCCAGCAGCACTAGGGGGGGAGGGGATACGCAGTATTTT. The full variable domain, completed using reference TRBV7-9 and TRBJ2-3, is DTGVSQNPRHKITKRGQNVTFRCDPISEHNRLYWYRQTLGQGPEFLTYFQNEAQLEKSRLLSDRFSAERPKGSFSTLEIQRTEQGDSAMYLCASSTRGGGDTQYFGPGTRLTVL.

As concerns this clonotype: Since a much larger clone is just one base distant, this may be a read error. V gene TRBV6-1 combines with J gene TRBJ2-3; 7 positions agree with TRBD1. J lost 14 bases, V lost 5 bases, and 19 bases had no gene match. The CDR3 spans 15 residues. In germline, CDR1 is MNHNS, CDR2 SASEGT. The CDR3 here is CASSQTGLWTGELYF. The CDR3 DNA reads as TGTGCCAGCAGTCAGACAGGGTTGTGGACCGGGGAGCTGTATTTT.

In the case of this clonotype: The junction departs from germline at one end; a sequencing error may be responsible. V gene TRBV5-3 combines with J gene TRBJ2-5; possible D gene TRBD2, 6 bases. TRBV5-3 is an open reading frame whose function is uncertain. This CDR3 has 14 residues. The CDR3: CASSLGTFEETQYF. CDR3 in DNA: TGTGCCAGCAGCTTGGGGACTTTTGAGGAGACCCAGTACTTC.

The V and J genes are TRBV6-1 and TRBJ2-1, with D uncertain. Per germline, CDR1 MNHNS and CDR2 SASEGT. V was clipped by 5 bases and J by 2 bases, with 16 bases between them. The CDR3 is 16 residues long. This CDR3 reads CASSRLVGITYNEQFF. The CDR3, as DNA: TGTGCCAGCAGTCGCTTGGTAGGGATCACCTACAATGAGCAGTTCTTC.